Shown below are 13 T cell receptor beta chains from a single sample sequenced in a study of graft-versus-host responses after intestinal transplantation. Method: immunoSEQ multiplex PCR; TCRdb's copy keeps in-frame clones and lacks some. This sample carries approximately 9,900 clones, about 30% of them seen once, and the ten largest clones take about 3%. The authors plated approximately 200,000 CFSE-labeled responder cells with approximately 200,000 irradiated, violet-dye-labeled stimulator cells. This material consisted of alloreactive CD8+ T cells from a mixed lymphocyte reaction culture, taken before transplantation. Subset specified: CFSE-low proliferating T cells sorted from roughly 6-day pre-transplant mixed lymphocyte reaction (GvH or HvG direction). These receptors all come from a human patient who was an organ donor for intestinal transplantation.

The rearrangement links TRBV5-1 to TRBJ2-2; D may be TRBD2 (5 bases). The V gene's germline CDR1 is SGHRS and CDR2 YFSETQ. Trimming stripped 2 bases from V and 5 bases from J, with 10 bases between. CDR3 length: 14 residues. CDR3 sequence reads: CASSLLVRTGELFF. Written as DNA, the CDR3 is TGCGCCAGCAGCTTACTAGTAAGGACCGGGGAGCTGTTTTTT.

This clone was seen a few times. This rearrangement joins TRBV28 to TRBJ2-1; D is ambiguous. Trimming took off 3 bases at V and 0 bases at J, with 9 bases between the two ends. The CDR3 totals 15 residues. CDR1 is MDHEN, CDR2 SYDVKM, per germline. The CDR3: CASSLYVASYNEQFF. Written as DNA, the CDR3 is TGTGCCAGCAGTTTGTATGTAGCCTCCTACAATGAGCAGTTCTTC. The full variable domain, completed using reference TRBV28 and TRBJ2-1, is DVKVTQSSRYLVKRTGEKVFLECVQDMDHENMFWYRQDPGLGLRLIYFSYDVKMKEKGDIPEGYSVSREKKERFSLILESASTNQTSMYLCASSLYVASYNEQFFGPGTRLTVL.

The chain employs TRBV10-1 and TRBJ1-1; D is possibly TRBD1 (6 bases). Germline V gene lookup returns CDR1 WNHNN and CDR2 SYGVQD (reference sequence). The CDR3 length is 16 residues. V was trimmed by 5 bases and J by 8 bases, leaving 24 bases between them. CDR3 nucleotide sequence: TGCGCCAGCAGTTGGGGGGGGGAGGGGGAAGAGGGCGAAGCTTTCTTT. The encoded protein is CASSWGGEGEEGEAFF.

This clone was seen a few times. CDR3 coding DNA: TGTGCCAGTAGTATGCCGGCGGGGAATGAGCAGTTCTTC. Encoded protein: CASSMPAGNEQFF. This rearrangement joins TRBV19 to TRBJ2-1; perhaps TRBD2 as D (6 bases). The CDR3 is 13 residues long. The germline gives CDR1 LNHDA, CDR2 SQIVND (reference sequence). V lost 3 bases and J lost 7, with 10 bases in between. Together with reference TRBV19 and TRBJ2-1, the CDR3 gives the full variable domain: DGGITQSPKYLFRKEGQNVTLSCEQNLNHDAMYWYRQDPGQGLRLIYYSQIVNDFQKGDIAEGYSVSREKKESFPLTVTSAQKNPTAFYLCASSMPAGNEQFFGPGTRLTVL.

The chain uses TRBV2 and TRBJ1-2; the match to TRBD1 covers 7 bases. The CDR3 has 14 amino acids. CDR1 and CDR2 (germline): SNHLY, FYNNEI. With V trimmed by 8 bases and J by 4 bases, 10 bases remained unmatched. Here the CDR3 DNA reads TGTGCCAGCTGCCACAGGGGTGGACCCTATGGCTACACCTTC. The encoded protein is CASCHRGGPYGYTF. Combining the CDR3 with reference TRBV2 and TRBJ1-2 gives the whole variable domain EPEVTQTPSHQVTQMGQEVILRCVPISNHLYFYWYRQILGQKVEFLVSFYNNEISEKSEIFDDQFSVERPDGSNFTLKIRSTKLEDSAMYFCASCHRGGPYGYTFGSGTRLTVV.

V usage is TRBV4-3 and J usage is TRBJ2-1; tentatively, D is TRBD2 (5 bases). In germline, CDR1 is LGHNA, CDR2 YSLEER. V was pared by 0 bases and J by 5 bases, with 11 bases between. The CDR3 has 15 residues. DNA for the CDR3: TGCGCCAGCAGCCAAGAGACGGGAATAAACAATGAGCAGTTCTTC. Translation gives CASSQETGINNEQFF.

This clone has just a few counts. The V and J genes are TRBV5-1 and TRBJ2-1; no definite D call. The CDR3 length is 14 residues. The V end was cut by 6 bases, the J end by 7 bases, with 17 bases between. CDR1 is SGHRS, CDR2 YFSETQ, per germline. The CDR3 nucleotides are TGCGCCAGCAAAAGGCGGTCGCGTTGGAATGAGCAGTTCTTC. This translates into CASKRRSRWNEQFF.

This clone was detected a few times. A much larger clone sits a single nucleotide away, making a read error possible. The chain joins TRBV11-2 to TRBJ2-7, with TRBD1 matching 11 bases. V was pared by 6 bases and J by 6 bases, with 7 bases of the junction left unmatched. The germline V gene encodes CDR1 SGHAT and CDR2 FQNNGV. The CDR3 runs to 14 residues. CDR3 sequence (DNA): TGTGCCAGCAGGACGGGACAGGGGGGGCTCGAGCAGTACTTC. Amino acid sequence: CASRTGQGGLEQYF.

The chain joins TRBV11-2 to TRBJ2-7; 7 bases are a match to TRBD2. Unmatched junction bases numbered 10, after V lost 1 base and J lost 1 base. The CDR3 extends over 17 amino acids. CDR1 is SGHAT and CDR2 is FQNNGV in the germline V gene. The CDR3 region has the DNA TGTGCCAGCAGCTTAGGGGGAGGGAGAGGGCGGTCCTACGAGCAGTACTTC. Translated: CASSLGGGRGRSYEQYF.

CDR3 coding DNA: TGTGCCAGCAGTGAAGCTACAGGGGGCAATGAGCAGTTCTTC. Encoded protein: CASSEATGGNEQFF. This chain joins TRBV2 and TRBJ2-1; 8 bases fit TRBD1. V lost 0 bases, J lost 6 bases, and 1 base stayed unmatched. This CDR3 contains 14 residues. CDR1 and CDR2 (germline): SNHLY, FYNNEI.

The chain has TRBV2 and TRBJ1-2; D is perhaps TRBD1 (6 bases). V lost 3 bases and J lost 8, with 13 bases in between. In germline, CDR1 is SNHLY, CDR2 FYNNEI. The CDR3 has 13 residues. CDR3 in DNA: TGTGCCAGCAGTGACGGGACAAATGCCGGCTACACCTTC. Protein sequence: CASSDGTNAGYTF.

The chain has TRBV9 and TRBJ1-4; no clear D. The CDR3 is made up of 15 amino acids. Germline lookup yields CDR1 SGDLS and CDR2 YYNGEE. Deletions cut 5 bases from V and 0 bases from J, with 11 bases between. The CDR3 reads CASSEGGATNEKLFF. The CDR3 bases are TGTGCCAGCAGTGAAGGCGGTGCAACTAATGAAAAACTGTTTTTT.

The chain has TRBV5-1 and TRBJ2-3, with 16 bases fitting TRBD2. CDR3 length equals 19 residues. Per germline, CDR1 SGHRS and CDR2 YFSETQ. With 4 bases clipped from V and 1 base from J, the junction kept 9 bases outside the gene matches. The CDR3 nucleotides read TGCGCCAGCAGCCCTTCCGGGACTAGCGGGAGGGTAGGCACAGATACGCAGTATTTT. Its translation: CASSPSGTSGRVGTDTQYF.